These 32 T cell receptor beta chains originate from one sample sequenced in a study of cytomegalovirus exposure and HLA in healthy donors (dated by TCRdb to 2016 to 2017). Library generation was performed with the immunoSEQ multiplex PCR assay. The multiplex PCR relied on a mix of 60 forward primers for TCR Vbeta segments and 13 reverse primers for TCR Jbeta segments. In its TCRdb copy, this immuneACCESS table keeps in-frame sequences only and misses some clones. Where compared with another copy, unresolved V genes explain less than half of these, and the others have no known cause. This sample has 120,000 to 150,000 clones in its table, and 73% of those were observed once. Under 15% of the sample comes from the top ten. Input material: PBMCs. These receptors were collected from a human donor in good health.

The chain has TRBV18 and TRBJ2-5; TRBD2 agrees at 13 bases. The ends lost 6 bases at V and 5 bases at J; junction bases unmatched: 9. CDR3 length: 16 residues. Germline lookup yields CDR1 KGHSH and CDR2 LQKENI. CDR3 residues: CASSQTSGGSWETQYF. The CDR3 coding sequence is TGTGCCAGCTCCCAGACTAGCGGGGGGTCGTGGGAGACCCAGTACTTC.

This clone has more than one count but fewer than ten. The genes are TRBV5-1 and TRBJ2-7; 10 bases are shared with TRBD1. CDR1 is SGHRS and CDR2 is YFSETQ in the germline V gene. J was trimmed by 5 bases and V by 0 bases; bases with no gene match: 5. The CDR3 is made up of 15 amino acids. This CDR3 reads CASSLGPGQGNEQYF. The CDR3 DNA is TGCGCCAGCAGCTTGGGACCGGGACAGGGGAACGAGCAGTACTTC.

This clone came up once. For the CDR3, the DNA is TGTGCCAGCAGGTTGGGACAGCTCTATGGCTACACCTTC. Translation: CASRLGQLYGYTF. This chain connects TRBV7-2 to TRBJ1-2; 7 bases line up with TRBD1. The CDR3 extends over 13 amino acids. CDR1 and CDR2 from the germline V gene are SGHTA and FQGNSA. Germline trimming cut 6 bases from V and 4 bases from J; bases unmatched to any gene: 5.

The gene calls are TRBV7-9 and TRBJ1-1; no definite D call. CDR3 size: 12 residues. CDR1 and CDR2 (germline): SEHNR, FQNEAQ (reference sequence). Trimming removed 1 base at V and 7 bases at J, with 7 bases between. The CDR3 DNA follows: TGTGCCAGCAGCTTAGAACGTAGTGAAGCTTTCTTT. Translating gives CASSLERSEAFF. Full variable domain (missing parts from reference TRBV7-9 and TRBJ1-1): DTGVSQNPRHKITKRGQNVTFRCDPISEHNRLYWYRQTLGQGPEFLTYFQNEAQLEKSRLLSDRFSAERPKGSFSTLEIQRTEQGDSAMYLCASSLERSEAFFGQGTRLTVV.

The CDR3 DNA reads TGTGCCAGCAGTTTAGCGGACTCCATCAATCAGCCCCAGCATTTT. It is translated as CASSLADSINQPQHF. This rearrangement joins TRBV28 to TRBJ1-5; D is uncertain. CDR1 and CDR2 (germline): MDHEN, SYDVKM. The V and J ends lost 2 bases and 3 bases respectively, with 11 bases between them. The CDR3 consists of 15 residues.

V and J are TRBV5-4 and TRBJ2-2; D call uncertain. The V and J ends lost 3 bases and 3 bases respectively, with 3 bases between them. CDR1 is SGHNT and CDR2 is YYREEE in the germline V gene (reference sequence). The CDR3 has 12 amino acids. In DNA, the CDR3 is TGTGCCAGCAGCTCTTACACCGGGGAGCTGTTTTTT. Protein product: CASSSYTGELFF.

This clone was seen more than once but under ten times. The V and J genes are TRBV2 and TRBJ2-2; D is perhaps TRBD1 (5 bases). Trimming took off 6 bases at V and 5 bases at J, with 13 bases between the two ends. The CDR3 is 14 residues long. The germline V gene encodes CDR1 SNHLY and CDR2 FYNNEI. DNA for the CDR3: TGTGCCAGCAGCCACACCGACAGAACCGGGGAGCTGTTTTTT. Its protein product is CASSHTDRTGELFF. The full variable domain, in which reference TRBV2 and TRBJ2-2 provide the parts outside the CDR3, is EPEVTQTPSHQVTQMGQEVILRCVPISNHLYFYWYRQILGQKVEFLVSFYNNEISEKSEIFDDQFSVERPDGSNFTLKIRSTKLEDSAMYFCASSHTDRTGELFFGEGSRLTVL.

This chain connects TRBV18 to TRBJ2-3; 11 bases are shared with TRBD2. The germline V gene has CDR1 KGHSH and CDR2 LQKENI. CDR3 length equals 19 residues. The V segment lost 6 bases and the J segment 0 bases; nucleotides outside the gene matches: 14. In DNA, the CDR3 is TGTGCCAGCTCCCAGGCCCAACTAGCGGGAGTTCGTAGCACAGATACGCAGTATTTT. Its protein is CASSQAQLAGVRSTDTQYF. The full variable domain, in which reference TRBV18 and TRBJ2-3 provide the parts outside the CDR3, is NAGVMQNPRHLVRRRGQEARLRCSPMKGHSHVYWYRQLPEEGLKFMVYLQKENIIDESGMPKERFSAEFPKEGPSILRIQQVVRGDSAAYFCASSQAQLAGVRSTDTQYFGPGTRLTVL.

The table lists this clone with a count of one. The V gene is TRBV30, the J gene TRBJ2-7, with a weak D call TRBD2 (6 bases). Germline V CDR1 and CDR2: GTSNPN, SVGIG (reference sequence). V was pared by 1 base and J by 3 bases, with 16 bases between. This CDR3 is 15 amino acids long. CDR3 region: CAWSDGSSIIYEQYF. DNA of the CDR3: TGTGCCTGGAGTGACGGGAGTTCAATCATCTACGAGCAGTACTTC.

The chain combines TRBV18 with TRBJ2-2; no definite D call. Deletions cut 0 bases from V and 7 bases from J, with 12 bases between. Per germline, CDR1 KGHSH and CDR2 LQKENI. The CDR3 has 15 amino acids. The CDR3 loop reads CASSPPLLEIGELFF. The CDR3 coding sequence is TGTGCCAGCTCACCACCGCTGCTAGAAATCGGGGAGCTGTTTTTT.

The V and J genes are TRBV27 and TRBJ1-2; D is unresolved. Germline CDR1 is MNHEY and CDR2 is SMNVEV (reference sequence). Trimming left V 8 bases short and J 7 bases short, with 20 bases between. CDR3 length: 14 amino acids. CDR3 loop: CASSPVRVLSGYTF. The CDR3 coding sequence is TGTGCCAGCTCCCCCGTGAGGGTCCTCTCTGGCTACACCTTC.

This chain connects TRBV2 to TRBJ1-1, with D perhaps TRBD1 (5 bases). Trimming took 3 bases from V and 3 from J, leaving 8 bases between them. Germline V gene lookup returns CDR1 SNHLY and CDR2 FYNNEI. The CDR3 has 13 amino acids. The CDR3 sequence: CASSEGGDTEAFF. CDR3 DNA: TGTGCCAGCAGTGAGGGGGGGGACACTGAAGCTTTCTTT.

The chain combines TRBV4-1 with TRBJ2-5; a possible D gene is TRBD1 (6 bases). V lost 8 bases to trimming and J lost 4 bases, with 14 bases between them. The CDR3 is made up of 13 amino acids. Germline V gene lookup returns CDR1 MGHRA and CDR2 YSYEKL. CDR3 sequence (DNA): TGCGCCAGCGGATTGGGGGCGGCAGAGACCCAGTACTTC. Its protein product is CASGLGAAETQYF.

The V call is TRBV19, the J call TRBJ1-5; no firm D call. Germline V gives CDR1 LNHDA, CDR2 SQIVND (reference sequence). The CDR3 totals 15 residues. Trimming pared 3 bases from V and 0 bases from J, leaving 9 bases between. CDR3 residues: CASSIGGYSNQPQHF. As DNA, the CDR3 is TGTGCCAGTAGTATTGGCGGGTATAGCAATCAGCCCCAGCATTTT.

The genes are TRBV5-8 and TRBJ2-3, with D maybe TRBD1 (6 bases). The CDR3 totals 13 residues. The germline CDR1 and CDR2 sequences are SGHTS and YDEGEE. V was clipped by 1 base and J by 12 bases, with 15 bases between them. In DNA, the CDR3 is TGTGCCAGCAGCTTGCCTGACAGGCCCCTCCAGTATTTT. Translation gives CASSLPDRPLQYF. The full variable domain, its missing parts supplied by reference TRBV5-8 and TRBJ2-3, is EAGVTQSPTHLIKTRGQQATLRCSPISGHTSVYWYQQALGLGLQFLLWYDEGEERNRGNFPPRFSGRQFPNYSSELNVNALELEDSALYLCASSLPDRPLQYFGPGTRLTVL.

This sequence joins TRBV11-3 and TRBJ1-2; 7 positions match TRBD1. After removal of 1 base from V and 12 bases from J, the junction contained 8 bases not matched to a gene. In germline, CDR1 is SGHNT, CDR2 YENEEA. The CDR3 has 13 amino acids. DNA for the CDR3: TGTGCCAGCAGCTTAGCCCTTGGACAGGATAACACCTTC. It yields the protein CASSLALGQDNTF.

The gene calls are TRBV7-9 and TRBJ2-7; the D is unclear. Trimming pared 5 bases from V and 7 bases from J, leaving 18 bases between. In germline, CDR1 is SEHNR, CDR2 FQNEAQ (reference sequence). The CDR3 loop spans 14 amino acids. The CDR3 DNA is TGTGCCAGCAGCCCGCCAAGCTCTCCTCGGGAGCAGTACTTC. Amino acids: CASSPPSSPREQYF. The full variable domain, rest sourced from reference TRBV7-9 and TRBJ2-7, is DTGVSQNPRHKITKRGQNVTFRCDPISEHNRLYWYRQTLGQGPEFLTYFQNEAQLEKSRLLSDRFSAERPKGSFSTLEIQRTEQGDSAMYLCASSPPSSPREQYFGPGTRLTVT.

The rearrangement uses TRBV5-4 and TRBJ1-1; a possible D gene is TRBD1 (5 bases). V shed 5 bases and J shed 8 bases, with 13 bases lying between them. This CDR3 is built from 12 residues. Germline loops: CDR1 SGHNT, CDR2 YYREEE (reference sequence). The CDR3 region has the DNA TGTGCCAGCAGTTGGGGGGAGGGCGAAGCTTTCTTT. Translation: CASSWGEGEAFF. Filled out from reference TRBV5-4 and TRBJ1-1, the complete variable domain reads ETGVTQSPTHLIKTRGQQVTLRCSSQSGHNTVSWYQQALGQGPQFIFQYYREEENGRGNFPPRFSGLQFPNYSSELNVNALELDDSALYLCASSWGEGEAFFGQGTRLTVV.

This clone was recorded a few times. This chain joins TRBV5-6 and TRBJ2-7; D might be TRBD2 (5 bases). V shed 4 bases and J shed 3 bases, with 11 bases lying between them. CDR3 length: 13 residues. CDR1 and CDR2 from the germline V gene are SGHDT and YYEEEE. The CDR3 here is CASSRTAGYEQYF. The DNA of the CDR3 is TGTGCCAGCAGCCGGACTGCTGGCTACGAGCAGTACTTC.

V gene TRBV10-3 combines with J gene TRBJ2-5, with 10 bases identical to TRBD2. Near its end, the DNA agrees better with TRBJ2-7, so the J call may be wrong. Germline loops: CDR1 ENHRY, CDR2 SYGVKD. The CDR3 sequence is 13 residues long. The DNA of the CDR3 is TGTGCCCTGGCCGGGACTAGCGATTCCGAGCAGTACTTC. Protein product: CALAGTSDSEQYF.

The genes are TRBV4-2 and TRBJ2-7; 10 bases are a match to TRBD1. The V and J ends lost 5 bases and 0 bases, in that order; junction bases with no gene match: 4. The CDR3 is 15 residues long. Germline CDR1 reads LGHNA; CDR2 reads YNFKEQ. The CDR3 loop is CASSYRTGGSYEQYF. The CDR3 DNA follows: TGTGCCAGCAGCTACCGGACAGGGGGCTCCTACGAGCAGTACTTC.

The CDR3, as DNA: TGTGCCAGCTTTGGGGGCCTCCTGGTGGACGAGCAGTACTTC. The encoded protein is CASFGGLLVDEQYF. The chain joins TRBV2 to TRBJ2-7; weak D call: TRBD1 (6 bases). Trimming took off 8 bases at V and 5 bases at J, with 19 bases between the two ends. There are 14 residues in the CDR3. Germline values: CDR1 SNHLY, CDR2 FYNNEI.

This clone was seen only once. The chain has TRBV25-1 and TRBJ2-3; 7 nucleotides agree with TRBD1. J lost 2 bases, V lost 10 bases, and 15 bases had no gene match. This CDR3 has 16 amino acids. CDR1 is MGHDK, CDR2 SYGVNS, per germline. DNA for the CDR3: TGTGCCACCACCCCCCCCGGGCAGGGGGTCACAGATACGCAGTATTTT. Its protein is CATTPPGQGVTDTQYF. Combining the CDR3 with reference TRBV25-1 and TRBJ2-3 gives the whole variable domain EADIYQTPRYLVIGTGKKITLECSQTMGHDKMYWYQQDPGMELHLIHYSYGVNSTEKGDLSSESTVSRIRTEHFPLTLESARPSHTSQYLCATTPPGQGVTDTQYFGPGTRLTVL.

V is TRBV10-3 and J is TRBJ2-2; D is unresolved. Trimming shortened V by 7 bases and J by 7 bases, and 7 bases separated the two germline ends. The CDR3 extends over 11 amino acids. Germline V lookup: CDR1 ENHRY, CDR2 SYGVKD. The CDR3 reads CAINQVGELFF. The CDR3 nucleotides read TGTGCCATCAATCAGGTCGGGGAGCTGTTTTTT.

This chain uses TRBV29-1 with TRBJ2-3, with 8 bases identical to TRBD2. The J segment lost 2 bases and the V segment lost 5 bases, leaving 6 bases of the junction unmatched. The germline CDR1 and CDR2 sequences are SQVTM and ANQGSEA. The CDR3 covers 14 residues. The CDR3 DNA follows: TGCAGCGTTACCTTAGCGGGGCACACAGATACGCAGTATTTT. Protein product: CSVTLAGHTDTQYF.

The CDR3 region has the DNA TGTGCCAGCAGCCCGGGACTAGCGGGAGTCGTCGGGGAGCTGTTTTTT. Protein sequence: CASSPGLAGVVGELFF. The chain is built from TRBV5-8 and TRBJ2-2; 14 bases line up with TRBD2. V lost 4 bases and J lost 7; bases outside the gene matches: 6. This CDR3 contains 16 residues. Looked up from germline, CDR1 is SGHTS and CDR2 is YDEGEE.

The rearrangement joins TRBV2 to TRBJ1-5, with D maybe TRBD1 (6 bases). Germline CDR1 SNHLY, CDR2 FYNNEI. CDR3 length: 14 residues. Trimming removed 8 bases at V and 7 bases at J, with 18 bases between. In DNA, the CDR3 is TGTGCCAGCTCGCCGCCGGGACATGGACAGCCCCAGCATTTT. Protein product: CASSPPGHGQPQHF. Together with reference TRBV2 and TRBJ1-5, the CDR3 gives the full variable domain: EPEVTQTPSHQVTQMGQEVILRCVPISNHLYFYWYRQILGQKVEFLVSFYNNEISEKSEIFDDQFSVERPDGSNFTLKIRSTKLEDSAMYFCASSPPGHGQPQHFGDGTRLSIL.

This chain links TRBV12-5 with TRBJ2-3, with D uncertain. Trimming pared 2 bases from V and 2 bases from J, leaving 8 bases between. Germline V gene sequence: CDR1 LGHNT, CDR2 FRNRAP. This CDR3 spans 14 amino acids. The CDR3 DNA sequence: TGTGCTAGTGGTTTGCACGGGTCCACAGATACGCAGTATTTT. This codes for CASGLHGSTDTQYF. The whole variable domain, filled in from reference TRBV12-5 and TRBJ2-3, reads DARVTQTPRHKVTEMGQEVTMRCQPILGHNTVFWYRQTMMQGLELLAYFRNRAPLDDSGMPKDRFSAEMPDATLATLKIQPSEPRDSAVYFCASGLHGSTDTQYFGPGTRLTVL.

This clone was counted only a few times. This chain uses TRBV10-3 with TRBJ1-4; D is possibly TRBD1 (5 bases). The V end lost 5 bases, the J end lost 4 bases, and 11 bases lay between the germline ends. The CDR3 spans 14 residues. The germline gives CDR1 ENHRY, CDR2 SYGVKD. CDR3 sequence (DNA): TGTGCCATCAGTCCAGGGTTGGGTAATGAAAAACTGTTTTTT. Residues: CAISPGLGNEKLFF.

The rearrangement uses TRBV13 and TRBJ2-7; 9 positions agree with TRBD1. The ends lost 5 bases at V and 3 bases at J; junction bases unmatched: 5. The CDR3 has 14 amino acids. CDR1 is PRHDT, CDR2 FYEKMQ, per germline (reference sequence). This CDR3 reads CASSQGQGSYEQYF. The CDR3 nucleotides are TGTGCCAGCAGCCAGGGACAGGGCAGCTACGAGCAGTACTTC.

J is TRBJ1-3 and V is TRBV7-8; D possibly corresponds to TRBD1 (6 bases). The CDR3 contains 15 residues. Germline assignment: CDR1 SGHVS and CDR2 FQNEAQ. V was clipped by 5 bases and J by 0 bases, with 11 bases between them. The CDR3 reads CASSPNRVSGNTIYF. The CDR3 DNA reads TGTGCCAGCAGCCCAAACAGGGTCTCTGGAAACACCATATATTTT.

CDR3 coding DNA: TGTGCCTGGAGTGTCGGTATCCTATCGAGGGTCTATGAGCAGTTCTTC. Encoded protein: CAWSVGILSRVYEQFF. This sequence joins TRBV30 and TRBJ2-1; perhaps TRBD2 as D (5 bases). The CDR3 has 16 residues. V was clipped by 0 bases and J by 8 bases, with 20 bases between them. The germline V gene encodes CDR1 GTSNPN and CDR2 SVGIG (reference sequence).